The 10 T cell receptor beta chains below were found in one sample sequenced in a study of regulatory T cells in long-lasting Graves disease. HTBI primers from iRepertoire and Arm-PCR of CDR3 regions yielded the TCR beta libraries. In TCRdb, the multiplex PCR reads were re-called with MiXCR into one record per CDR3 protein. The sample shows 550,000 to 700,000 distinct CDR3 sequences, roughly 16% of them seen only once. As for time point: newly diagnosed GD, antithyroid drugs for less than 3 months. The TCR library was made from RNA that had been extracted from PBMCs in TRIzol. The same data also contributed to another study, on T cells in Graves' hyperthyroidism and ophthalmopathy.

Sequencing was performed on peripheral blood mononuclear cells (PBMCs), taken at new diagnosis, from a patient treated with antithyroid drugs. Every receptor here comes from a man between 18 and 29 years old with Graves disease.

On this clonotype: This may be a read error, as it is one base from a much larger clone. The chain joins TRBV11-1 to TRBJ2-1, with D unclear. Germline CDR1 SGHAT, CDR2 FQDESV (reference sequence). The length of the CDR3 is 12 residues. Trimming took off 6 bases at V and 9 bases at J, with 12 bases between the two ends. As DNA, the CDR3 is TGTGCCAGCAGTTCGGACGAGGTTGAGCAGTTCTTC. Translation: CASSSDEVEQFF.

V usage is TRBV5-1 and J usage is TRBJ2-3, with no clear D. CDR1 and CDR2 (germline): SGHRS, YFSETQ. Trimming took 0 bases from V and 10 from J, leaving 12 bases between them. The length of the CDR3 is 13 residues. The CDR3 nucleotides are TGCGCCAGCAGCTTGGAACGGGTTGAGTCGCAGTATTTT. Translation: CASSLERVESQYF.

The chain uses TRBV4-2 and TRBJ1-1; TRBD1 matches at 7 bases. This CDR3 comprises 15 residues. V shed 2 bases, J shed 0 bases, and the junction held 3 bases outside the gene matches. CDR1 and CDR2 (germline): LGHNA, YNFKEQ. CDR3 sequence: CASSQPGQMNTEAFF. The DNA for the CDR3 is TGTGCCAGCAGCCAACCGGGACAGATGAACACTGAAGCTTTCTTT.

To note about this clonotype: The junction departs from the called germline gene at one end, perhaps through a read error. The chain combines TRBV18 with TRBJ2-7; no firm D call. Germline CDR1 and CDR2: KGHSH and LQKENI. The CDR3 length is 16 residues. The CDR3 DNA is TGTGCCAGCCCACCACAAAGACGGCTAAGCTCCTACGAGCAGTACTTC. Amino acid sequence: CASPPQRRLSSYEQYF.

Ten or more counts support this clonotype. This rearrangement joins TRBV7-9 to TRBJ2-5; D is tentatively TRBD1 or TRBD2 (6 bases each). In germline, CDR1 is SEHNR, CDR2 FQNEAQ (reference sequence). Trimming left V 1 base short and J 4 bases short, with 13 bases between. The CDR3 covers 15 residues. The CDR3 nucleotides read TGTGCCAGCAGCTTAGAGATCCGGGGGCCAGAGACCCAGTACTTC. This codes for CASSLEIRGPETQYF.

The sample holds a few counts of this clonotype. The rearrangement uses TRBV29-1 and TRBJ2-7, with D unclear. Germline V lookup: CDR1 SQVTM, CDR2 ANQGSEA. Trimming removed 2 bases at V and 3 bases at J, with 11 bases between. There are 13 residues in the CDR3. CDR3 sequence (DNA): TGCAGCGTTGAATCCCAGGCCAACTACGAGCAGTACTTC. Protein: CSVESQANYEQYF.

This clonotype was detected many times. This chain connects TRBV6-5 to TRBJ1-1, with D perhaps matching TRBD1 (5 bases). Looked up from germline, CDR1 is MNHEY and CDR2 is SVGAGI. CDR3 length: 14 residues. V was pared by 3 bases and J by 1 base, with 9 bases between. CDR3 loop: CASSYSTENTEAFF. CDR3 bases: TGTGCCAGCAGTTATTCGACAGAGAACACTGAAGCTTTCTTT.

This clonotype showed up just a few times. CDR3: CSVDRSTGGLVYGYTF. CDR3 DNA: TGCAGCGTTGATAGGTCGACAGGGGGCCTGGTCTATGGCTACACCTTC. The genes are TRBV29-1 and TRBJ1-2; 10 bases agree with TRBD1. CDR1 is SQVTM and CDR2 is ANQGSEA in the germline V gene. V gave up 3 bases and J gave up 4 bases; unmatched junction bases: 11. The CDR3 is 16 residues long.

This clonotype was picked up a small number of times. This chain connects TRBV29-1 to TRBJ1-1, with 7 bases fitting TRBD1. The germline CDR1 and CDR2 sequences are SQVTM and ANQGSEA. This CDR3 region has 13 residues. The junction had 10 bases not matched to a gene; V was cut back by 6 bases and J by 6 bases. The CDR3: CSVKLTGLSEAFF. The CDR3 nucleotides are TGCAGCGTGAAACTGACAGGGTTGTCTGAAGCTTTCTTT.

This clonotype was recorded only once. The chain carries TRBV19 and TRBJ2-4; D may be TRBD1 (6 bases). This CDR3 is built from 17 residues. The ends were cut back, 6 bases at V and 1 base at J, with 19 bases in the middle. In germline, CDR1 is LNHDA, CDR2 SQIVND (reference sequence). CDR3 amino acids: CASRGSRTAVAKNIQYF. The CDR3 bases are TGTGCCAGTAGGGGTTCTCGGACAGCAGTGGCCAAAAACATTCAGTACTTC.